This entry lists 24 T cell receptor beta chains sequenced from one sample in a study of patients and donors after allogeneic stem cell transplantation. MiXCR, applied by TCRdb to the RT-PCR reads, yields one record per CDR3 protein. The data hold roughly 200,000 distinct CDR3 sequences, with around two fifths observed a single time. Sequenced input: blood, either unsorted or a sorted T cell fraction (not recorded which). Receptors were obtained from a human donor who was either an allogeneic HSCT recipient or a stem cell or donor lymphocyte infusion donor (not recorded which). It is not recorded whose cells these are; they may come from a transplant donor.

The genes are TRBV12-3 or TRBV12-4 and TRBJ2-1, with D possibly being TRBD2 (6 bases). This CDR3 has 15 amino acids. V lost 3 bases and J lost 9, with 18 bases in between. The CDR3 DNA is TGTGCCAGCAGTTTTGGAGGGATGGGTATCGGTGAGCAGTTCTTC. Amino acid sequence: CASSFGGMGIGEQFF.

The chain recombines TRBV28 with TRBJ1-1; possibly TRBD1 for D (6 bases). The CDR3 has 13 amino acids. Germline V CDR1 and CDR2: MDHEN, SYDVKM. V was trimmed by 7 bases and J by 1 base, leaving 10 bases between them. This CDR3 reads CASIQGQNTEAFF. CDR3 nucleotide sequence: TGTGCCAGCATCCAGGGACAGAACACTGAAGCTTTCTTT.

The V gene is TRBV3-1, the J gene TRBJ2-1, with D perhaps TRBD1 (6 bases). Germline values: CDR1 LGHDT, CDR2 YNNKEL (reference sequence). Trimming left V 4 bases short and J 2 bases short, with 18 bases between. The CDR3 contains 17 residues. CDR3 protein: CASSPHSGQRTYNEQFF. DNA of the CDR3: TGTGCCAGCAGCCCCCACTCCGGACAGAGAACCTACAATGAGCAGTTCTTC.

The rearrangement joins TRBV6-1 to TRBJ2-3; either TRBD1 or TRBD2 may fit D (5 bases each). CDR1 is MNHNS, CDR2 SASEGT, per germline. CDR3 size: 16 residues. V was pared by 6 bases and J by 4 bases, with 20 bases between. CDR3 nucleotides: TGTGCCAGCAGAGGACGGGACGTCGGGTGGTCAGATACGCAGTATTTT. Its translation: CASRGRDVGWSDTQYF.

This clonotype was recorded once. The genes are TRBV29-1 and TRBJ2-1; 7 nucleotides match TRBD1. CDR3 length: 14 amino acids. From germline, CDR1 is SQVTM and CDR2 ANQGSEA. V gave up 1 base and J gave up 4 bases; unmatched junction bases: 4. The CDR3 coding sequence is TGCAGCGTTGAAGGTGGCAGGGGGTACAATGAGCAGTTCTTC. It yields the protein CSVEGGRGYNEQFF.

The DNA of the CDR3 is TGTGCCAGCTCACCACGAGGGGAACCAGATACGCAGTATTTT. It codes for CASSPRGEPDTQYF. V is TRBV18 and J is TRBJ2-3; D is possibly TRBD1 or TRBD2 (5 bases each). CDR1 and CDR2 from the germline V gene are KGHSH and LQKENI. The CDR3 runs 14 residues. Between the trimmed V and J ends, which lost 1 base and 4 bases, there was a span of 9 bases.

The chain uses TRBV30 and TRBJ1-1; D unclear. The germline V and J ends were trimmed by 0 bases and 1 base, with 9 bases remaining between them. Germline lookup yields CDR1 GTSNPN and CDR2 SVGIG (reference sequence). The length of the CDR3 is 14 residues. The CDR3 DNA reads TGTGCCTGGAGTGTAAAGAGGACGAACACTGAAGCTTTCTTT. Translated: CAWSVKRTNTEAFF.

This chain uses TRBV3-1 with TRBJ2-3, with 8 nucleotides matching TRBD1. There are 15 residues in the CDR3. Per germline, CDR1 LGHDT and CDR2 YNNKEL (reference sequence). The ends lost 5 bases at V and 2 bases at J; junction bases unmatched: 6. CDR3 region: CASSVTGGATDTQYF. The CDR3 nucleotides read TGTGCCAGCAGCGTTACAGGGGGAGCCACAGATACGCAGTATTTT.

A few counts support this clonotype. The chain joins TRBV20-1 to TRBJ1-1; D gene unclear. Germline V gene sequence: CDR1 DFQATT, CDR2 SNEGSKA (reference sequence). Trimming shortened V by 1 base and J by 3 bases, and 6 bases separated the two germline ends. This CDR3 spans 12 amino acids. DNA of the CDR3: TGCAGTGCTAGAGGGCAGTACACTGAAGCTTTCTTT. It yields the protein CSARGQYTEAFF.

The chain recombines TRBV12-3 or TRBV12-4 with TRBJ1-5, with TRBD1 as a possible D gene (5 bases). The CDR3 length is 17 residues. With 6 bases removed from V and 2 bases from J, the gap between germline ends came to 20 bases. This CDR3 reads CASSNLRGVGGNQPQHF. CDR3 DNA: TGTGCCAGCAGCAACCTGCGGGGCGTAGGAGGCAATCAGCCCCAGCATTTT.

The DNA of the CDR3 is TGCAGTGCTAGGCCGGGACCGCCGGACGAGCAGTACTTC. It yields the protein CSARPGPPDEQYF. The rearrangement joins TRBV20-1 to TRBJ2-7, with D perhaps matching TRBD1 or TRBD2 (5 bases each). Germline loops: CDR1 DFQATT, CDR2 SNEGSKA (reference sequence). The CDR3 is 13 amino acids. The V end was cut by 3 bases, the J end by 5 bases, with 14 bases between.

CDR3 protein: CASSREVGNTIYF. As DNA, the CDR3 is TGCGCCAGCAGCCGGGAGGTCGGAAACACCATATATTTT. V usage is TRBV5-1 and J usage is TRBJ1-3; D unclear. Trimming pared 4 bases from V and 4 bases from J, leaving 9 bases between. The CDR3 spans 13 residues. From germline, CDR1 is SGHRS and CDR2 YFSETQ.

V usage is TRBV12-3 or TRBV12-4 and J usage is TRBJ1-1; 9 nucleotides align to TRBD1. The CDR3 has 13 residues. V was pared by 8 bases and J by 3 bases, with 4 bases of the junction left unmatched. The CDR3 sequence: CASGTGPHTEAFF. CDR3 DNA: TGTGCCAGCGGGACAGGGCCACACACTGAAGCTTTCTTT.

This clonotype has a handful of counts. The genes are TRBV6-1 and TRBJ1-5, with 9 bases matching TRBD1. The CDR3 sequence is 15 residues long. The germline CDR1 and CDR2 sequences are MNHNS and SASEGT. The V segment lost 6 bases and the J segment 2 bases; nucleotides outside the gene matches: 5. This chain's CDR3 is CASRAGQGGNQPQHF. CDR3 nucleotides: TGTGCCAGCAGGGCGGGACAGGGAGGCAATCAGCCCCAGCATTTT.

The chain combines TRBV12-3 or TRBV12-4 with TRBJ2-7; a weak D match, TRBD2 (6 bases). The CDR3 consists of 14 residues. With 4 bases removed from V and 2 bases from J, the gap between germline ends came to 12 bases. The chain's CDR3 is CASSSGTAPYEQYF. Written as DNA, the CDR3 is TGTGCCAGCAGTTCCGGGACTGCACCCTACGAGCAGTACTTC.

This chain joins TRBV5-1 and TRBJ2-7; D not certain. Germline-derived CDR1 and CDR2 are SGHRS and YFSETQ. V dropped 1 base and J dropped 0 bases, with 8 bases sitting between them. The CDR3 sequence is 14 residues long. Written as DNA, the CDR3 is TGCGCCAGCAGCTTGTCGGTAAGCTCCTACGAGCAGTACTTC. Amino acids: CASSLSVSSYEQYF.

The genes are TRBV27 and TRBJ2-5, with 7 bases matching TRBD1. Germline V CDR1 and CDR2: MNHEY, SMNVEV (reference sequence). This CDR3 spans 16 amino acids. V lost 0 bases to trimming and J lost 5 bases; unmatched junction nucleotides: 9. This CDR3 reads CASSLSRDRLWETQYF. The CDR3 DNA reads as TGTGCCAGCAGTTTATCCCGGGACAGATTATGGGAGACCCAGTACTTC.

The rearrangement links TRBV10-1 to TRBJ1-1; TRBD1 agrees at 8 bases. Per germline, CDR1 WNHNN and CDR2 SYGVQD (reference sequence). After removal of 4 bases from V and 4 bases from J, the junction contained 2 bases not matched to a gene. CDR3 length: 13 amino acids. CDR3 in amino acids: CASSAQGATEAFF. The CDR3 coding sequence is TGCGCCAGCAGTGCCCAGGGGGCCACTGAAGCTTTCTTT.

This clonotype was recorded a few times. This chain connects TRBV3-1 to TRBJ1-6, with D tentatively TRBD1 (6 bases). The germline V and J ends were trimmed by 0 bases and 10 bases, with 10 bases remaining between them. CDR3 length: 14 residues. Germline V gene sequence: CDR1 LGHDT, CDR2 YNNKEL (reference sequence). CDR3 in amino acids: CASSQESRGSPLHF. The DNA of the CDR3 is TGTGCCAGCAGCCAAGAATCCAGGGGATCACCCCTCCACTTT.

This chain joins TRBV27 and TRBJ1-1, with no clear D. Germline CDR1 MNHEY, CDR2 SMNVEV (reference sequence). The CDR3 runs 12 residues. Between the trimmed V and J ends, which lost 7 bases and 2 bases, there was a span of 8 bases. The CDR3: CASISRNTEAFF. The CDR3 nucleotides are TGTGCCAGCATATCCCGAAACACTGAAGCTTTCTTT.

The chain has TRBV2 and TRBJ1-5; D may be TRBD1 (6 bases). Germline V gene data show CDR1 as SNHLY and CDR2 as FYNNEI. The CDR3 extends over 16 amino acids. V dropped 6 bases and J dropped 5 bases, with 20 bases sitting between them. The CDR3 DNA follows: TGTGCCAGCAGGGCGTCGGGCAGGGGAATGGATCAGCCCCAGCATTTT. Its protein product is CASRASGRGMDQPQHF.

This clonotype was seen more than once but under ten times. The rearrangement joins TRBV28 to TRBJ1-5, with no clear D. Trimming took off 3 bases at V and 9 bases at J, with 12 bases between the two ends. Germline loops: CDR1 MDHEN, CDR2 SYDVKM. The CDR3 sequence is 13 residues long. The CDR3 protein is CASSLVRLRPQHF. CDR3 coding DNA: TGTGCCAGCAGTTTGGTCCGCCTGCGGCCCCAGCATTTT.

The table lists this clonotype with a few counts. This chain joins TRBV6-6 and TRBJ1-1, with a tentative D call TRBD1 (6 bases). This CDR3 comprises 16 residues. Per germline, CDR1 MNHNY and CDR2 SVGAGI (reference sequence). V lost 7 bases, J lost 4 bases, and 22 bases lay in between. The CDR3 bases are TGTGCCAGCACCCCTCTCGGGGTTAGAGGGGGCACTGAAGCTTTCTTT. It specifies CASTPLGVRGGTEAFF.

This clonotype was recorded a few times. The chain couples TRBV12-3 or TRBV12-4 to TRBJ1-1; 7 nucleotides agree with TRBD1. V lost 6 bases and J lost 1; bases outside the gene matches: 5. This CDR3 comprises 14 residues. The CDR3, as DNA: TGTGCCAGCAGCAACCGGGACAGGAACACTGAAGCTTTCTTT. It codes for CASSNRDRNTEAFF.